This T cell receptor (beta chain) was sequenced during a study of blood T cell repertoires in COVID-19. As for the study in general: COVID-19 samples from acute and convalescent phases originated in the United States, Italy and Spain. The cDNA or gDNA used as material had been derived from T cells, B-cell-depleted T cells, or PBMCs.

This CDR3 is 15 amino acids long. How the authors handled the data: Reference gene primer amplification gave nucleated cell count estimates. Assay used: immunoSEQ multiplex PCR; TCRdb lists only in-frame clones, some missing. Clone size and V and J calls were adopted from that table, with D and trimming inferred from the DNA. The data contain around 60,000 clones, under 85% of them singletons. This clonotype was obtained from a woman older than 75 with acute or convalescent COVID-19. This chain connects TRBV12-1 to TRBJ2-7; the table's D gene call, TRBD2, was not cross checked with the DNA. TRBV12-1 is a pseudogene locus. Sequencing was performed on peripheral blood. CDR3 residues: CASSPPAGTPDEQYF. The CDR3 nucleotides are TGTGCCAGCAGCCCACCCGCGGGAACCCCCGACGAGCAGTACTTC.